These 7 T cell receptor beta chains originate from one sample sequenced in a study of shared clonotypes between healthy human individuals. Sequenced by immunoSEQ multiplex PCR; TCRdb stores in-frame clones only, minus some. The sample has about 680,000 clones, less than 80% seen once; the top ten hold around 1.7%. Sequencing input: memory CD4+ T cells sorted from blood. Subset of the sample: CD45RA-negative fraction. The receptors here all came from a young woman in good health.

The chain carries TRBV7-9 and TRBJ2-7, with D maybe TRBD2 (6 bases). V shed 5 bases and J shed 7 bases, with 30 bases lying between them. Germline V gene sequence: CDR1 SEHNR, CDR2 FQNEAQ (reference sequence). This CDR3 is 18 amino acids long. The CDR3 is CASSDFSLGGGFVWEQYF. In DNA form, the CDR3 reads TGTGCCAGCAGCGACTTTAGCTTGGGGGGTGGATTCGTGTGGGAGCAGTACTTC.

This clone has more than one count but fewer than ten. The chain couples TRBV25-1 to TRBJ1-4, with D hard to call. The germline V and J ends were trimmed by 2 bases and 0 bases, with 13 bases remaining between them. CDR1 and CDR2 (germline): MGHDK, SYGVNS. This CDR3 has 17 residues. CDR3 sequence reads: CASSETSQPATNEKLFF. The DNA for the CDR3 is TGTGCCAGCAGTGAAACCTCACAACCTGCAACTAATGAAAAACTGTTTTTT.

The chain employs TRBV4-1 and TRBJ2-7; 7 bases fit TRBD2. Germline CDR1 and CDR2: MGHRA and YSYEKL. The V and J ends lost 0 bases and 3 bases, in that order; junction bases with no gene match: 5. The CDR3 length is 15 residues. As DNA, the CDR3 is TGCGCCAGCAGCCAAGAGACGGGAGGTTTCTACGAGCAGTACTTC. This translates into CASSQETGGFYEQYF.

This clone occurred many times. Other DNA sequences in this sample translate to the same CDR3. The rearrangement links TRBV6-5 to TRBJ2-7, with D possibly being TRBD2 (6 bases). V shed 6 bases and J shed 0 bases, with 12 bases lying between them. The CDR3 loop spans 14 amino acids. CDR1 is MNHEY and CDR2 is SVGAGI in the germline V gene. The CDR3 DNA is TGTGCCAGCAGCCGGGACTTTTCCTCCTACGAGCAGTACTTC. It yields the protein CASSRDFSSYEQYF.

The table lists this clone with a few counts. The rearrangement joins TRBV10-3 to TRBJ2-7, with 7 bases identical to TRBD2. Losses at the gene ends were 8 bases for V and 4 bases for J; bases not matched to a gene: 5. From germline, CDR1 is ENHRY and CDR2 SYGVKD. This CDR3 contains 12 residues. The CDR3 sequence is CAIGRGRYEQYF. CDR3 DNA sequence: TGTGCCATCGGGAGGGGTAGGTACGAGCAGTACTTC.

The rearrangement joins TRBV19 to TRBJ1-1, with D hard to call. The germline V gene encodes CDR1 LNHDA and CDR2 SQIVND (reference sequence). The CDR3 runs to 15 residues. V was clipped by 1 base and J by 1 base, with 10 bases between them. As DNA, the CDR3 is TGTGCCAGTAGTATAGTGGTCGGTGGGAACACTGAAGCTTTCTTT. Residues: CASSIVVGGNTEAFF. The entire variable domain, with the rest obtained from reference TRBV19 and TRBJ1-1, is as follows: DGGITQSPKYLFRKEGQNVTLSCEQNLNHDAMYWYRQDPGQGLRLIYYSQIVNDFQKGDIAEGYSVSREKKESFPLTVTSAQKNPTAFYLCASSIVVGGNTEAFFGQGTRLTVV.

The rearrangement joins TRBV6-4 to TRBJ2-7, with 9 bases lining up with TRBD2. The CDR3 totals 15 residues. The trim removed 6 bases at V and 0 bases at J, leaving 6 bases unmatched. CDR1 MRHNA and CDR2 SNTAGT come from the germline V gene. The DNA for the CDR3 is TGTGCCAGCAGACGACTAGCGGAGAGCTCCTACGAGCAGTACTTC. Its translation: CASRRLAESSYEQYF.